The next 15 T cell receptor beta chains were all read from a single sample in a study of tumor-infiltrating lymphocytes in oesophageal squamous cell carcinoma. Each CDR3 protein is one row after TCRdb ran MiXCR on the PCR reads. Among over 15,000 distinct CDR3 sequences listed, roughly half were seen once. The sample comprised esophageal tumor tissue. The receptors here all came from a male donor with esophageal squamous cell carcinoma.

DNA of the CDR3: TGCAGTGCTAGAGCAATGAGGGAGGCATGGCTGGGCAATGAGCAGTACTTC. This gives the protein CSARAMREAWLGNEQYF. This chain joins TRBV20-1 and TRBJ2-5, with D possibly being TRBD2 (6 bases). The length of the CDR3 is 17 residues. Germline V gene sequence: CDR1 DFQATT, CDR2 SNEGSKA (reference sequence). V was trimmed by 1 base and J by 11 bases, leaving 29 bases between them.

The chain joins TRBV28 to TRBJ2-1; 11 nucleotides match TRBD2. The length of the CDR3 is 15 residues. V gave up 4 bases and J gave up 6 bases; unmatched junction bases: 5. Germline values: CDR1 MDHEN, CDR2 SYDVKM. DNA of the CDR3: TGTGCCAGCAGTTCACTAGCGGGAGCGGGCAATGAGCAGTTCTTC. Translating gives CASSSLAGAGNEQFF.

This clonotype appeared a few times. CDR3 in amino acids: CASSLARTGGPQDTQYF. The CDR3 bases are TGTGCCAGCAGCTTAGCGAGGACGGGAGGGCCTCAAGATACGCAGTATTTT. The chain uses TRBV7-9 and TRBJ2-3, with 8 bases that match TRBD2. V trimming: 0 bases; J trimming: 5 bases; junction bases outside the gene matches: 10. Germline V gives CDR1 SEHNR, CDR2 FQNEAQ (reference sequence). This CDR3 is built from 17 residues. The variable domain in full, with the rest retrieved from reference TRBV7-9 and TRBJ2-3, is DTGVSQNPRHKITKRGQNVTFRCDPISEHNRLYWYRQTLGQGPEFLTYFQNEAQLEKSRLLSDRFSAERPKGSFSTLEIQRTEQGDSAMYLCASSLARTGGPQDTQYFGPGTRLTVL.

V and J are TRBV7-9 and TRBJ2-4; TRBD1 matches at 8 bases. In germline, CDR1 is SEHNR, CDR2 FQNEAQ (reference sequence). The CDR3 contains 18 residues. The trim removed 5 bases at V and 0 bases at J, leaving 12 bases unmatched. DNA for the CDR3: TGTGCCAGCAGCGGACAGGGACAGTGGGGAGAAGCCAAAAACATTCAGTACTTC. Its translation is CASSGQGQWGEAKNIQYF.

J is TRBJ2-3 and V is TRBV10-2, with 12 bases lining up with TRBD2. The CDR3 totals 18 residues. Germline CDR1 and CDR2: WSHSY and SAAADI. V shed 1 base and J 5 bases; nucleotides not matched to a gene: 10. The CDR3 region is CASSEFPASGRAQDTQYF. In DNA form, the CDR3 reads TGCGCCAGCAGTGAGTTTCCCGCTAGCGGGAGGGCCCAAGATACGCAGTATTTT.

This clonotype appeared many times. The missing conserved phenylalanine or tryptophan at the end of this CDR3 makes a read error likely. No DNA is shown, since the ends of the CDR3 on it are uncertain; the CDR3 is the one TCRdb lists. The gene calls are TRBV7-3 and TRBJ2-3; the table assigns TRBD2, which was not confirmed against the DNA. CDR1 and CDR2 (germline): SGHTA, FQGTGA. The CDR3 length equals 17 residues, ends included. CDR3 region: CASSLTSQGYNEQFFGP.

This clonotype was counted ten times or more. The chain joins TRBV6-6 to TRBJ2-2; D might be TRBD1 (5 bases). Per germline, CDR1 MNHNY and CDR2 SVGAGI (reference sequence). Between the trimmed V and J ends, which lost 2 bases and 0 bases, there was a span of 10 bases. CDR3 size: 16 residues. For the CDR3, the DNA is TGTGCCAGCAGTTACGCAGGGTTCGCGAACACCGGGGAGCTGTTTTTT. Protein sequence: CASSYAGFANTGELFF.

Many counts were recorded for this clonotype. The chain combines TRBV25-1 with TRBJ2-2, with 8 nucleotides matching TRBD2. The length of the CDR3 is 16 residues. Germline CDR1 reads MGHDK; CDR2 reads SYGVNS. V was pared by 4 bases and J by 0 bases, with 4 bases of the junction left unmatched. The CDR3 DNA follows: TGTGCCAGCAGTGGGGCAGCGGGAGCGAACACCGGGGAGCTGTTTTTT. As protein: CASSGAAGANTGELFF. Using reference TRBV25-1 and TRBJ2-2 for the parts outside the CDR3, the full variable domain is EADIYQTPRYLVIGTGKKITLECSQTMGHDKMYWYQQDPGMELHLIHYSYGVNSTEKGDLSSESTVSRIRTEHFPLTLESARPSHTSQYLCASSGAAGANTGELFFGEGSRLTVL.

The V and J genes are TRBV11-1 and TRBJ1-1; perhaps TRBD1 as D (5 bases). CDR1 SGHAT and CDR2 FQDESV come from the germline V gene (reference sequence). Trimming took off 3 bases at V and 1 base at J, with 15 bases between the two ends. This CDR3 spans 16 amino acids. The DNA of the CDR3 is TGTGCCAGCAGCTTTTCCCACAGGTCAGAGAACACTGAAGCTTTCTTT. Its translation is CASSFSHRSENTEAFF.

The sample holds many counts of this clonotype. The chain couples TRBV6-1 to TRBJ1-4, with D uncertain. The CDR3 runs 14 residues. The germline gives CDR1 MNHNS, CDR2 SASEGT. V gave up 2 bases and J gave up 8 bases, with 12 bases separating them. The CDR3 coding sequence is TGTGCCAGCAGTGAACTTACACTAGGGGAAAAACTGTTTTTT. This codes for CASSELTLGEKLFF.

V is TRBV2 and J is TRBJ2-2; TRBD2 matches at 8 bases. The trim removed 2 bases at V and 6 bases at J, leaving 8 bases unmatched. This CDR3 spans 16 amino acids. Per the germline V gene, CDR1 is SNHLY and CDR2 is FYNNEI. This chain's CDR3 is CASSELSGRVSGELFF. The CDR3 bases are TGTGCCAGCAGTGAACTAAGCGGGAGAGTGTCCGGGGAGCTGTTTTTT.

The table lists this clonotype with a few counts. This rearrangement joins TRBV7-8 to TRBJ1-1; D possibly corresponds to TRBD1 (6 bases). V dropped 7 bases and J dropped 5 bases, with 17 bases sitting between them. The CDR3 consists of 14 residues. Germline-derived CDR1 and CDR2 are SGHVS and FQNEAQ. The CDR3 loop reads CASTFGGGLTEAFF. The DNA of the CDR3 is TGTGCCAGCACGTTCGGAGGGGGTTTAACTGAAGCTTTCTTT.

The chain combines TRBV7-8 with TRBJ2-7; D ambiguous. With the DNA end fitting TRBJ1-1 better, the J assignment may be wrong. Per the germline V gene, CDR1 is SGHVS and CDR2 is FQNEAQ. CDR3 size: 13 residues. This CDR3 is CASSLRSGVEAFF. CDR3 bases: TGTGCCAGCAGCCTAAGATCAGGAGTCGAAGCTTTCTTT.

The sample holds many counts of this clonotype. V is TRBV27 and J is TRBJ2-3; D remains ambiguous. V was pared by 5 bases and J by 2 bases, with 5 bases between. The CDR3 loop spans 12 amino acids. Germline V gene data show CDR1 as MNHEY and CDR2 as SMNVEV (reference sequence). The CDR3 protein is CASSPNTDTQYF. The CDR3 coding sequence is TGTGCCAGCAGTCCCAACACAGATACGCAGTATTTT.

With respect to this clonotype: Relative to the germline gene, one junction end is altered; a read error may explain this. Here the CDR3 DNA reads TGTGCCAGCAGCAACTATAATTCACCCCTCCACTTC. This translates into CASSNYNSPLHF. V and J are TRBV7-2 and TRBJ2-1; no reliable D call. CDR1 and CDR2 from the germline V gene are SGHTA and FQGNSA. CDR3 length: 12 amino acids.